This T cell receptor beta chain stems from a study of early T cells in non-severe SARS-CoV-2 infection. On the study more broadly: Bulk RNA taken from unsorted whole blood was sequenced, leaving chains unpaired. Study-wide findings and caveats: Anti-spike CD8 responses were favored in VDJdb matching, and private and CD4 specificities were missed.

Trimming removed 1 base at V and 2 bases at J, with 8 bases between. In germline, CDR1 is SGHVS, CDR2 FQNEAQ. This CDR3 contains 14 residues. As part of library construction, unique molecular identifiers were attached to individual cDNA molecules. One entry per CDR3 protein results from TCRdb running MiXCR on the 5' RACE reads. The repertoire holds 25,000 to 35,000 distinct CDR3 sequences, with roughly 5.2% as singletons. This clonotype has a count of ten or more. The antigen is undetermined. Sequenced material: whole blood. V and J are TRBV7-8 and TRBJ1-2; D unclear. The source of this sequence is an adult who was a healthcare worker with PCR-confirmed SARS-CoV-2 infection or an uninfected control (not recorded which). CDR3 sequence reads: CASSLGQRNYGYTF. The CDR3 coding sequence is TGTGCCAGCAGCTTAGGGCAGCGGAACTATGGCTACACCTTC.